The next 23 T cell receptor beta chains were all read from a single sample in a study of T cell responses to AZD1222 COVID-19 vaccine. TCRdb's copy holds only in-frame clones and misses some; the assay was immunoSEQ multiplex PCR. The sample carries tens of thousands of clones, 88% recorded once. The sequencing here drew on peripheral blood, taken on day 0 of AZD1222 vaccination. Source of these receptors: an adult in good health.

The CDR3 DNA is TGTGCCAGCAGTTTAGGTCGGGACACTGAAGCTTTCTTT. It is translated as CASSLGRDTEAFF. This chain links TRBV27 with TRBJ1-1; D gene unclear. This CDR3 has 13 residues. The germline CDR1 and CDR2 sequences are MNHEY and SMNVEV (reference sequence). Trimming pared 2 bases from V and 3 bases from J, leaving 7 bases between.

The chain joins TRBV7-9 to TRBJ2-3, with D possibly TRBD1 on 5 matching bases. Trimming cost V 3 bases and J 4 bases, with 14 bases left between them. The CDR3 sequence is 15 residues long. Germline-derived CDR1 and CDR2 are SEHNR and FQNEAQ (reference sequence). As DNA, the CDR3 is TGTGCCAGCAGCTTGGGGCTAGTTGCGGCAGATACGCAGTATTTT. Amino acids: CASSLGLVAADTQYF.

J is TRBJ1-4 and V is TRBV18; 8 bases fit TRBD1. Germline V gives CDR1 KGHSH, CDR2 LQKENI. J lost 8 bases, V lost 6 bases, and 8 bases had no gene match. The CDR3 consists of 14 residues. CDR3 bases: TGTGCCAGCTCCCTGGACAGGGTGGAGGAAAAACTGTTTTTT. It translates to CASSLDRVEEKLFF.

The chain couples TRBV6-1 to TRBJ2-2; unclear D gene. V was pared by 2 bases and J by 0 bases, with 10 bases between. CDR1 is MNHNS and CDR2 is SASEGT in the germline V gene. This CDR3 is 16 amino acids long. DNA of the CDR3: TGTGCCAGCAGTGAACGGGCACCCGCGAACACCGGGGAGCTGTTTTTT. Protein product: CASSERAPANTGELFF.

The chain uses TRBV19 and TRBJ1-5; possible D gene TRBD1, 6 bases. The CDR3 has 16 amino acids. CDR1 and CDR2 from the germline V gene are LNHDA and SQIVND (reference sequence). V was clipped by 7 bases and J by 5 bases, with 21 bases between them. This CDR3 reads CASNALSGVEYQPQHF. CDR3 DNA: TGTGCCAGTAACGCCCTGTCAGGGGTTGAATATCAGCCCCAGCATTTT.

CDR3 nucleotides: TGCGCCAGCAGTCCGGAAGGGGCACCTTATCAGCCCCAGCATTTT. Its translation: CASSPEGAPYQPQHF. This sequence joins TRBV5-1 and TRBJ1-5, with D possibly being TRBD1 (5 bases). Germline CDR1 is SGHRS and CDR2 is YFSETQ. V lost 5 bases and J lost 5, with 17 bases in between. The CDR3 runs 15 residues.

The chain couples TRBV19 to TRBJ2-5, with D hard to call. The CDR3 totals 15 residues. Germline V gives CDR1 LNHDA, CDR2 SQIVND (reference sequence). Trimming took 4 bases from V and 5 from J, leaving 17 bases between them. As DNA, the CDR3 is TGTGCCAGTAGTAGTCTGTCCGAATCCGGGGAGACCCAGTACTTC. Encoded protein: CASSSLSESGETQYF.

The chain recombines TRBV6-1 with TRBJ2-7; D possibly matches TRBD1 or TRBD2 (6 bases each). The V end lost 8 bases, the J end lost 3 bases, and 11 bases lay between the germline ends. The CDR3 contains 12 residues. The germline V gene has CDR1 MNHNS and CDR2 SASEGT. The CDR3 is CASGGTFYEQYF. CDR3 sequence (DNA): TGTGCCAGCGGCGGGACATTCTACGAGCAGTACTTC.

V gene TRBV5-1 combines with J gene TRBJ2-5, with 12 bases that match TRBD1. Germline V gives CDR1 SGHRS, CDR2 YFSETQ. The CDR3 runs 16 residues. V trimming: 4 bases; J trimming: 0 bases; junction bases outside the gene matches: 4. CDR3 sequence (DNA): TGCGCCAGCAGCGGGGGGACAGGGGGCTACCAAGAGACCCAGTACTTC. Protein: CASSGGTGGYQETQYF.

This chain links TRBV15 with TRBJ2-5, with D possibly matching TRBD1 (5 bases). V shed 0 bases and J shed 2 bases, with 7 bases lying between them. The CDR3 has 14 residues. CDR1 is LNHNV, CDR2 YYDKDF, per germline (reference sequence). The CDR3 nucleotides read TGTGCCACCAGCAGAGATAGGGGTCAAGAGACCCAGTACTTC. Residues: CATSRDRGQETQYF.

The rearrangement uses TRBV4-2 and TRBJ2-5; D is perhaps TRBD2 (6 bases). The germline CDR1 and CDR2 sequences are LGHNA and YNFKEQ. The CDR3 contains 13 residues. Between the trimmed V and J ends, which lost 4 bases and 3 bases, there was a span of 9 bases. In nucleotides, the CDR3 is TGTGCCAGCAGCCGGGACTTTAAAGAGACCCAGTACTTC. It is translated as CASSRDFKETQYF.

The gene calls are TRBV6-5 and TRBJ2-7, with D unclear. The germline V gene encodes CDR1 MNHEY and CDR2 SVGAGI. With 6 bases removed from V and 3 bases from J, the gap between germline ends came to 12 bases. This CDR3 contains 13 residues. As DNA, the CDR3 is TGTGCCAGCAGCCTCTACGGCGGCTACGAGCAGTACTTC. This translates into CASSLYGGYEQYF.

The chain is built from TRBV30 and TRBJ2-3; the match to TRBD2 covers 7 bases. Trimming took 3 bases from V and 2 from J; bases not matched to a gene: 5. Germline V CDR1 and CDR2: GTSNPN, SVGIG (reference sequence). The CDR3 length is 14 residues. DNA for the CDR3: TGTGCCTGGAGCCCGGGAGGCAACACAGATACGCAGTATTTT. Amino acids: CAWSPGGNTDTQYF.

Here the CDR3 DNA reads TGTGCCAGCAGCTTAGGAGGGGGAGGAGGCACAGATACGCAGTATTTT. Residues: CASSLGGGGGTDTQYF. This chain links TRBV11-3 with TRBJ2-3; either TRBD1 or TRBD2 may supply D (6 bases each). CDR3 length: 16 residues. The V end lost 1 base, the J end lost 1 base, and 12 bases lay between the germline ends. Per germline, CDR1 SGHNT and CDR2 YENEEA.

With regard to this clone: Other DNA sequences in the same sample also yield this CDR3. The rearrangement uses TRBV12-3 or TRBV12-4 and TRBJ1-1; D unclear. Trimming shortened V by 3 bases and J by 1 base, and 3 bases separated the two germline ends. This CDR3 has 12 amino acids. CDR3 in amino acids: CASSFQNTEAFF. CDR3 nucleotides: TGTGCCAGCAGTTTTCAGAACACTGAAGCTTTCTTT.

This clone was observed a single time. V and J are TRBV7-2 and TRBJ2-7; 7 bases fit TRBD2. V dropped 11 bases and J dropped 2; count of bases not matched to a gene: 9. CDR1 is SGHTA and CDR2 is FQGNSA in the germline V gene. The CDR3 length is 13 residues. The CDR3 nucleotides read TGTGCCGCCCGAGGTAGCGGGCCCTACGAGCAGTACTTC. Amino acids: CAARGSGPYEQYF. The entire variable domain, with the rest obtained from reference TRBV7-2 and TRBJ2-7, is as follows: GAGVSQSPSNKVTEKGKDVELRCDPISGHTALYWYRQSLGQGLEFLIYFQGNSAPDKSGLPSDRFSAERTGGSVSTLTIQRTQQEDSAVYLCAARGSGPYEQYFGPGTRLTVT.

The rearrangement links TRBV7-2 to TRBJ2-7; possibly TRBD2 for D (6 bases). Trimming left V 4 bases short and J 0 bases short, with 13 bases between. The germline V gene encodes CDR1 SGHTA and CDR2 FQGNSA. The CDR3 is 15 residues long. CDR3 sequence (DNA): TGTGCCAGCAGCTCCAACGCCGGGGGCTCCTACGAGCAGTACGTC. Translation: CASSSNAGGSYEQYV.

The chain has TRBV15 and TRBJ1-4; 8 nucleotides line up with TRBD1. This CDR3 is built from 15 residues. After removal of 0 bases from V and 5 bases from J, the junction contained 2 bases not matched to a gene. Per germline, CDR1 LNHNV and CDR2 YYDKDF (reference sequence). This chain's CDR3 is CATSRDDRGNEKLFF. The CDR3 DNA reads TGTGCCACCAGCAGAGATGACAGGGGAAATGAAAAACTGTTTTTT.

This chain uses TRBV5-1 with TRBJ1-2, with 7 bases identical to TRBD1. CDR3 length equals 15 residues. J gave up 4 bases and V 4 bases, and 10 bases lay outside the gene matches. Germline assignment: CDR1 SGHRS and CDR2 YFSETQ. The CDR3 DNA sequence: TGCGCCAGCAGCCCGGAGGCGGACAGGATCTATGGCTACACCTTC. It encodes CASSPEADRIYGYTF.

The chain combines TRBV7-2 with TRBJ2-1, with 8 bases lining up with TRBD1. The germline gives CDR1 SGHTA, CDR2 FQGNSA. The V and J ends lost 0 bases and 10 bases, in that order; junction bases with no gene match: 11. The CDR3 length is 16 residues. The CDR3: CASSLAGRGRAVEQFF. The CDR3 nucleotides are TGTGCCAGCAGCTTAGCGGGCAGGGGGCGAGCAGTGGAGCAGTTCTTC. The full variable domain, completed using reference TRBV7-2 and TRBJ2-1, is GAGVSQSPSNKVTEKGKDVELRCDPISGHTALYWYRQSLGQGLEFLIYFQGNSAPDKSGLPSDRFSAERTGGSVSTLTIQRTQQEDSAVYLCASSLAGRGRAVEQFFGPGTRLTVL.

V and J are TRBV7-6 and TRBJ2-7, with D possibly being TRBD2 (6 bases). V lost 0 bases, J lost 6 bases, and 15 bases lay in between. Germline V gene sequence: CDR1 SGHVS, CDR2 FNYEAQ. The CDR3 is 15 amino acids. This chain's CDR3 is CASSLALGGAGEQYF. DNA for the CDR3: TGTGCCAGCAGCTTAGCGCTTGGAGGGGCGGGCGAGCAGTACTTC.

This chain uses TRBV3-1 (or the pseudogene TRBV3-2) with TRBJ1-5; D call uncertain. Germline-derived CDR1 and CDR2 are LGHDT and YNNKEL (reference sequence). The CDR3 consists of 15 residues. V was clipped by 1 base and J by 6 bases, with 13 bases between them. The CDR3, as DNA: TGTGCCAGCAGCCAAGGACCTGGAATCCGTCAGCCCCAGCATTTT. Amino acids: CASSQGPGIRQPQHF.

CDR3 region: CASSQARTGERQPQHF. The CDR3 nucleotides read TGCGCCAGCAGCCAAGCCAGGACAGGGGAACGGCAGCCCCAGCATTTT. This rearrangement joins TRBV4-1 to TRBJ1-5, with 9 bases fitting TRBD1. V gave up 1 base and J gave up 7 bases; unmatched junction bases: 8. Germline CDR1 MGHRA, CDR2 YSYEKL. This CDR3 comprises 16 residues.